Below, 30 T cell receptor beta chains from the same sample are listed, as sequenced in a study of T cell responses to AZD1222 COVID-19 vaccine. Sequenced by immunoSEQ multiplex PCR; TCRdb stores in-frame clones only, minus some. The sample includes approximately 88,000 clones, 85% to 90% seen only once; the top ten take just under 5%. The source material was peripheral blood, sampled 28 days after the second AZD1222 dose. The receptor set was obtained from an adult who received the AZD1222 COVID-19 vaccine.

V is TRBV6-5 and J is TRBJ1-2, with D hard to call. The V end lost 4 bases, the J end lost 8 bases, and 17 bases lay between the germline ends. The CDR3 runs to 14 residues. Per germline, CDR1 MNHEY and CDR2 SVGAGI. DNA for the CDR3: TGTGCCAGCAGTTGGGGAGATTCATCGGGGGGCTACACCTTC. This sequence encodes CASSWGDSSGGYTF.

The chain recombines TRBV18 with TRBJ2-7; 7 bases agree with TRBD2. This CDR3 region has 14 residues. Trimming cost V 3 bases and J 3 bases; bases outside gene matches: 5. Germline V gene lookup returns CDR1 KGHSH and CDR2 LQKENI. For the CDR3, the DNA is TGTGCCAGCTCACCCCGGGAGGTTAGCTACGAGCAGTACTTC. Protein: CASSPREVSYEQYF.

The V call is TRBV7-3, the J call TRBJ1-4; D gene ambiguous. The ends were cut back, 2 bases at V and 0 bases at J, with 7 bases in the middle. The CDR3 is 15 amino acids. The germline V gene has CDR1 SGHTA and CDR2 FQGTGA. CDR3 region: CASSLSGATNEKLFF. CDR3 DNA sequence: TGTGCCAGCAGCTTATCGGGTGCAACTAATGAAAAACTGTTTTTT. Full variable domain (remainder filled in from reference TRBV7-3 and TRBJ1-4): GAGVSQTPSNKVTEKGKYVELRCDPISGHTALYWYRQSLGQGPEFLIYFQGTGAADDSGLPNDRFFAVRPEGSVSTLKIQRTERGDSAVYLCASSLSGATNEKLFFGSGTQLSVL.

The chain couples TRBV30 to TRBJ1-3, with 11 bases fitting TRBD1. The trim removed 5 bases at V and 7 bases at J, leaving 4 bases unmatched. CDR1 is GTSNPN, CDR2 SVGIG, per germline (reference sequence). The CDR3 loop spans 13 amino acids. This CDR3 is CAWGGTGGNTIYF. CDR3 bases: TGTGCCTGGGGGGGGACAGGGGGTAACACCATATATTTT.

The rearrangement links TRBV2 to TRBJ1-2, with D possibly being TRBD1 (5 bases). V dropped 7 bases and J dropped 4 bases, with 13 bases sitting between them. Germline V gene lookup returns CDR1 SNHLY and CDR2 FYNNEI. The CDR3 spans 13 residues. This chain's CDR3 is CASTLAGGYGYTF. DNA for the CDR3: TGTGCCAGCACCCTAGCCGGGGGCTATGGCTACACCTTC.

This chain uses TRBV3-1 (or the pseudogene TRBV3-2) with TRBJ1-2, with D possibly TRBD1 on 6 matching bases. Trimming cost V 1 base and J 6 bases, with 12 bases left between them. CDR3 length: 14 residues. Germline V gene data show CDR1 as LGHDT and CDR2 as YNNKEL (reference sequence). The CDR3 here is CASSQGPYRDGYTF. The CDR3 coding sequence is TGTGCCAGCAGCCAAGGTCCTTACAGGGATGGCTACACCTTC.

The J gene is TRBJ2-5, the V gene TRBV7-2; TRBD1 agrees at 7 bases. The CDR3 contains 14 residues. The trim removed 5 bases at V and 4 bases at J, leaving 7 bases unmatched. Germline loops: CDR1 SGHTA, CDR2 FQGNSA. CDR3 sequence (DNA): TGTGCCAGCAGCCTCGCGACAGGGAGAGAGACCCAGTACTTC. Its translation: CASSLATGRETQYF.

The chain combines TRBV29-1 with TRBJ2-5; possible D gene TRBD1, 6 bases. V lost 6 bases and J lost 1, with 15 bases in between. CDR3 length: 14 amino acids. CDR1 is SQVTM, CDR2 ANQGSEA, per germline. The CDR3, as DNA: TGCAGCGTCACCCTCGCAGGGGTCCAAGAGACCCAGTACTTC. This encodes CSVTLAGVQETQYF.

The chain employs TRBV6-1 and TRBJ2-2, with 7 positions matching TRBD2. The V gene end was trimmed by 3 bases and the J gene end by 5 bases; junction bases not matched to a gene: 6. Germline CDR1 reads MNHNS; CDR2 reads SASEGT. This CDR3 is built from 15 residues. For the CDR3, the DNA is TGTGCCAGCAGTGAGGAGCGGGGAAGGACCGGGGAGCTGTTTTTT. Translation: CASSEERGRTGELFF.

V is TRBV3-1 (or the pseudogene TRBV3-2) and J is TRBJ1-1, with TRBD1 identical over 7 bases. Trimming took 5 bases from V and 6 from J; bases not matched to a gene: 6. Germline V gene sequence: CDR1 LGHDT, CDR2 YNNKEL (reference sequence). CDR3 length: 13 residues. The CDR3 region is CASSNAGQPEAFF. CDR3 nucleotide sequence: TGTGCCAGCAGCAACGCGGGACAGCCTGAAGCTTTCTTT.

A note on this clone: This is likely a read error, given that the CDR3 carries no conserved phenylalanine or tryptophan at its end. The limits of the CDR3 on the DNA are not certain, so only TCRdb's listed CDR3 is given. V is TRBV3-1 (or the pseudogene TRBV3-2) and J is TRBJ1-2; the D call in the table, TRBD1, was not verified against the DNA. Germline V gene lookup returns CDR1 LGHDT and CDR2 YNNKEL (reference sequence). The CDR3 length is 10 residues, termini included. CDR3 residues: CASSRTGADL.

The chain joins TRBV3-1 (or the pseudogene TRBV3-2) to TRBJ1-6; 9 bases fit TRBD1. The V gene end was trimmed by 4 bases and the J gene end by 7 bases; junction bases not matched to a gene: 5. Germline-derived CDR1 and CDR2 are LGHDT and YNNKEL (reference sequence). This CDR3 region has 15 residues. The CDR3 sequence is CASSRPGQGNSPLHF. The CDR3 nucleotides are TGTGCCAGCAGCCGCCCGGGACAGGGCAATTCACCCCTCCACTTT.

The chain carries TRBV5-6 and TRBJ1-1; no reliable D call. Germline CDR1 is SGHDT and CDR2 is YYEEEE. V dropped 5 bases and J dropped 2 bases, with 13 bases sitting between them. The CDR3 runs 14 residues. CDR3 bases: TGTGCCAGCAGAAGCTTAGGTGGAAACACTGAAGCTTTCTTT. Its translation is CASRSLGGNTEAFF.

V and J are TRBV6-1 and TRBJ1-5; D is unresolved. Germline values: CDR1 MNHNS, CDR2 SASEGT. V lost 1 base and J 1 base, leaving 8 bases between the germline ends. CDR3 size: 15 residues. The CDR3 here is CASSEGHISNQPQHF. DNA of the CDR3: TGTGCCAGCAGTGAAGGACACATAAGCAATCAGCCCCAGCATTTT.

V gene TRBV12-3 or TRBV12-4 combines with J gene TRBJ2-7; D is uncertain. V lost 3 bases, J lost 6 bases, and 6 bases lay in between. The length of the CDR3 is 11 residues. The CDR3 here is CASSFSGEQYF. CDR3 bases: TGTGCCAGCAGTTTCTCAGGCGAGCAGTACTTC.

The J gene is TRBJ1-5, the V gene TRBV3-1 (or the pseudogene TRBV3-2); D is ambiguous. The ends were cut back, 1 base at V and 5 bases at J, with 15 bases in the middle. This CDR3 comprises 16 residues. Germline CDR1 and CDR2: LGHDT and YNNKEL (reference sequence). The CDR3: CASSQVEPVNHQPQHF. The CDR3 DNA reads as TGTGCCAGCAGCCAAGTGGAGCCTGTGAATCATCAGCCCCAGCATTTT.

J is TRBJ2-7 and V is TRBV6-5, with 9 bases matching TRBD2. CDR1 and CDR2 from the germline V gene are MNHEY and SVGAGI. Trimming removed 5 bases from V and 0 bases from J; junction bases left unmatched: 5. CDR3 length: 15 residues. The CDR3 protein is CASSLAGSPSYEQYF. The DNA of the CDR3 is TGTGCCAGCAGTCTAGCGGGGAGCCCCTCCTACGAGCAGTACTTC.

The chain carries TRBV12-5 and TRBJ1-5; D is uncertain. The germline CDR1 and CDR2 sequences are LGHNT and FRNRAP. CDR3 length: 13 amino acids. The V gene lost 3 bases and the J gene lost 7 bases, with 10 bases spanning the gap. CDR3 region: CASGFREGQPQHF. The CDR3 coding sequence is TGTGCTAGTGGTTTCCGGGAGGGACAGCCCCAGCATTTT.

This CDR3 reads CASTPGQDYNEQFF. The CDR3 coding sequence is TGTGCCAGTACTCCGGGACAGGACTACAATGAGCAGTTCTTC. The genes are TRBV6-1 and TRBJ2-1; 8 bases map to TRBD1. This CDR3 spans 14 amino acids. The junction had 7 bases not matched to a gene; V was cut back by 9 bases and J by 3 bases. Germline values: CDR1 MNHNS, CDR2 SASEGT.

The V and J genes are TRBV18 and TRBJ1-1, with TRBD1 as a possible D gene (5 bases). The CDR3 sequence is 14 residues long. V lost 3 bases, J lost 1 base, and 9 bases lay in between. The germline CDR1 and CDR2 sequences are KGHSH and LQKENI. The CDR3 reads CASSPRQQNTEAFF. The CDR3 DNA reads as TGTGCCAGCTCACCCCGACAGCAGAACACTGAAGCTTTCTTT.

The chain couples TRBV5-8 to TRBJ2-3, with D uncertain. The CDR3 is 14 amino acids. The germline gives CDR1 SGHTS, CDR2 YDEGEE. The ends were cut back, 7 bases at V and 1 base at J, with 13 bases in the middle. The CDR3 loop is CASAKGGGTDTQYF. For the CDR3, the DNA is TGTGCCAGCGCTAAAGGCGGTGGCACAGATACGCAGTATTTT.

The chain joins TRBV6-2 or TRBV6-3 to TRBJ2-5, with TRBD2 identical over 7 bases. The CDR3 spans 12 residues. The V gene's germline CDR1 is MNHEY and CDR2 SVGEGT. The V gene end was trimmed by 5 bases and the J gene end by 5 bases; junction bases not matched to a gene: 2. CDR3 in amino acids: CASSVGGETQYF. CDR3 nucleotide sequence: TGTGCCAGCAGTGTGGGAGGGGAGACCCAGTACTTC.

This sequence joins TRBV6-5 and TRBJ2-3, with 9 bases fitting TRBD1. CDR1 and CDR2 (germline): MNHEY, SVGAGI. The CDR3 runs to 14 residues. V shed 8 bases, J shed 1 base, and the junction held 4 bases outside the gene matches. Written as DNA, the CDR3 is TGTGCCAGCTGCCGGGACAGGGGCACAGATACGCAGTATTTT. Translating gives CASCRDRGTDTQYF.

V and J are TRBV7-8 and TRBJ1-1, with a weak D call TRBD1 (5 bases). The CDR3 is 14 amino acids. V was cut by 1 base and J by 11 bases, with 17 bases left in between. Germline assignment: CDR1 SGHVS and CDR2 FQNEAQ. The CDR3 spells CASSLGGPRVDAFF. CDR3 sequence (DNA): TGTGCCAGCAGCTTAGGAGGTCCCAGGGTAGACGCTTTCTTT.

In this sample, this clone turned up a few times. CDR3 region: CASTPRAGLGTEAFF. CDR3 nucleotide sequence: TGTGCCAGCACCCCCCGCGCAGGGCTAGGCACTGAAGCTTTCTTT. The V gene is TRBV6-5, the J gene TRBJ1-1, with a possible D match to TRBD1 (5 bases). Germline V gene lookup returns CDR1 MNHEY and CDR2 SVGAGI. The CDR3 is 15 residues long. Trimming pared 7 bases from V and 4 bases from J, leaving 19 bases between.

The gene calls are TRBV9 and TRBJ2-1; D gene uncertain. Trimming took off 1 base at V and 7 bases at J, with 15 bases between the two ends. Germline CDR1 reads SGDLS; CDR2 reads YYNGEE. CDR3 length: 15 residues. The CDR3 DNA reads as TGTGCCAGCAGCGTAAGCACGGCCTATCCGAATGAGCAGTTCTTC. It yields the protein CASSVSTAYPNEQFF.

The chain employs TRBV12-3 or TRBV12-4 and TRBJ1-5; D is undetermined. The V end was cut by 3 bases, the J end by 2 bases, with 5 bases between. The CDR3 has 13 residues. The CDR3 sequence: CASSFGRNQPQHF. The CDR3 DNA sequence: TGTGCCAGCAGTTTCGGTCGCAATCAGCCCCAGCATTTT.

This rearrangement joins TRBV5-1 to TRBJ2-6; D remains ambiguous. Germline V gives CDR1 SGHRS, CDR2 YFSETQ. The CDR3 totals 18 residues. V was trimmed by 1 base and J by 4 bases, leaving 18 bases between them. CDR3 in amino acids: CASSLRQVNGLGANVLTF. As DNA, the CDR3 is TGCGCCAGCAGCTTGAGGCAGGTAAACGGTTTGGGGGCCAACGTCCTGACTTTC.

V and J are TRBV14 and TRBJ1-1; possible D gene TRBD1, 5 bases. Trimming cost V 1 base and J 0 bases, with 12 bases left between them. Germline CDR1 is SGHDN and CDR2 is FVKESK. The CDR3 extends over 16 amino acids. The CDR3 protein is CASSQVGAGMNTEAFF. In nucleotides, the CDR3 is TGTGCCAGCAGCCAAGTCGGGGCGGGGATGAACACTGAAGCTTTCTTT. The entire variable domain, with the rest obtained from reference TRBV14 and TRBJ1-1, is as follows: EAGVTQFPSHSVIEKGQTVTLRCDPISGHDNLYWYRRVMGKEIKFLLHFVKESKQDESGMPNNRFLAERTGGTYSTLKVQPAELEDSGVYFCASSQVGAGMNTEAFFGQGTRLTVV.

The V and J genes are TRBV2 and TRBJ2-1; D possibly matches TRBD1 or TRBD2 (5 bases each). Trimming removed 6 bases from V and 6 bases from J, with 15 bases in between. The length of the CDR3 is 14 residues. The germline V gene has CDR1 SNHLY and CDR2 FYNNEI. In DNA, the CDR3 is TGTGCCAGCAGGGCCGGGGCCCCAGGCAATGAGCAGTTCTTC. Translation: CASRAGAPGNEQFF.